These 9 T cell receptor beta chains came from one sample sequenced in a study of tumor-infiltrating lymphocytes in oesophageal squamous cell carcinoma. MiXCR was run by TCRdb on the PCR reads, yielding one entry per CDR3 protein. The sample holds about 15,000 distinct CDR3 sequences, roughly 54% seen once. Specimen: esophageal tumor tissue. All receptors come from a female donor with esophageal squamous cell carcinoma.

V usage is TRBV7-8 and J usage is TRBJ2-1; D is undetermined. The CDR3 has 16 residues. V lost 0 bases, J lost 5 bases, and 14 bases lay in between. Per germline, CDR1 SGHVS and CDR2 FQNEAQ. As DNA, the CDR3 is TGTGCCAGCAGCTTAGCGGGCGGAGTGCGGCACAATGAGCAGTTCTTC. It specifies CASSLAGGVRHNEQFF.

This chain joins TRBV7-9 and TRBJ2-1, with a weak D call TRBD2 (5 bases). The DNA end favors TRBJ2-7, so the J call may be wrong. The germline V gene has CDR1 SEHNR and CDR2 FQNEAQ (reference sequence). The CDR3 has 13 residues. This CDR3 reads CASSSIRGYEQYF. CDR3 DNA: TGTGCCAGCAGCTCGATCCGGGGTTACGAGCAGTACTTC.

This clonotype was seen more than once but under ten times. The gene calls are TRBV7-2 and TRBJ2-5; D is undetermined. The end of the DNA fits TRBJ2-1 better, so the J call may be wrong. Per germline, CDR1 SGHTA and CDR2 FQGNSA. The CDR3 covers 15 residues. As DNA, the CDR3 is TGTGCCAGCAGCTTAAGCCCTAGTCCTTACAATGAGCAGTTCTTC. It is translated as CASSLSPSPYNEQFF.

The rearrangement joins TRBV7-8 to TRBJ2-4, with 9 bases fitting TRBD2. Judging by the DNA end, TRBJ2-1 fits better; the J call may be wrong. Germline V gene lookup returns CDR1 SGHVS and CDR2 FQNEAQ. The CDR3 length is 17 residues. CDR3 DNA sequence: TGTGCCAGCAGCCCCCTGCTCCTAGCGGGGTTCTACAATGAGCAGTTCTTC. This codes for CASSPLLLAGFYNEQFF.

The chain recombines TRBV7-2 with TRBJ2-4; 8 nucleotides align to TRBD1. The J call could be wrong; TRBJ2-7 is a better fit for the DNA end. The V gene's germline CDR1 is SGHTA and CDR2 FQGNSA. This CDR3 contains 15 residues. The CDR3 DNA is TGTGCCAGCAGCCGAACAGGGGGTTCCTCCTACGAGCAGTACTTC. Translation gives CASSRTGGSSYEQYF.

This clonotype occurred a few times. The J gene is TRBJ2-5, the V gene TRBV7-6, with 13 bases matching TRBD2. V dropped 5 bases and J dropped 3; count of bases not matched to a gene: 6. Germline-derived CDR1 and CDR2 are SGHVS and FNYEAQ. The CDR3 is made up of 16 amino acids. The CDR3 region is CASSLRTSGRKETQYF. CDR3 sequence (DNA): TGTGCCAGCAGCCTCCGGACTAGCGGGAGAAAAGAGACCCAGTACTTC. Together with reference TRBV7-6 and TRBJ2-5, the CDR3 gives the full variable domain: GAGVSQSPRYKVTKRGQDVALRCDPISGHVSLYWYRQALGQGPEFLTYFNYEAQQDKSGLPNDRFSAERPEGSISTLTIQRTEQRDSAMYRCASSLRTSGRKETQYFGPGTRLLVL.

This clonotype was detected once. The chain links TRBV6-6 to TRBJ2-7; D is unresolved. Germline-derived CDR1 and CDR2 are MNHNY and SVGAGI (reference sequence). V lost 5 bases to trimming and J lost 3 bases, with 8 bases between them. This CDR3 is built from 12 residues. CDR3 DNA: TGTGCCAGCAGTGAGAGGTACTACGAGCAGTACTTC. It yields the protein CASSERYYEQYF.

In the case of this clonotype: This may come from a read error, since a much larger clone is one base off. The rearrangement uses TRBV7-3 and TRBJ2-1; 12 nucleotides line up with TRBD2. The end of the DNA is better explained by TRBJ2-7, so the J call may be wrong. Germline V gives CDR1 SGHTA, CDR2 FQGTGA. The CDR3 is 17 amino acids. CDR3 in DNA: TGTGCCAGCAGCTTAAGGCCTAGCGGGGGGGTGGGCAATGAGCAGTACTTC. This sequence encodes CASSLRPSGGVGNEQYF.

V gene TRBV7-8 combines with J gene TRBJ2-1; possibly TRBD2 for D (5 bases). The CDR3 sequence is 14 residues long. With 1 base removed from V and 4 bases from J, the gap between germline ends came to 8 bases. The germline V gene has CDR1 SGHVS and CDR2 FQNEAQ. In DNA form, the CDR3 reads TGTGCCAGCAGCTTAGTTAGCGTATACAATGAGCAGTTCTTC. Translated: CASSLVSVYNEQFF.